This TCR beta chain appears in the sequencing data of a study of early T cells in non-severe SARS-CoV-2 infection. The V and J ends lost 1 base and 4 bases respectively, with 14 bases between them. CDR1 is SGHAT and CDR2 is FQDESV in the germline V gene (reference sequence). The CDR3 has 16 residues. This clonotype was seen ten or more times. TCRdb processed the 5' RACE reads anew with MiXCR; each CDR3 protein has one entry. The sample shows roughly 100,000 distinct CDR3 sequences, roughly 13% of them seen only once. The TCR comes from an adult who was a healthcare worker with PCR-confirmed SARS-CoV-2 infection or an uninfected control (not recorded which). V gene TRBV11-1 combines with J gene TRBJ2-1; D not resolved. Sequenced: whole blood. CDR3 bases: TGTGCCAGCAGCTTAGTACGGAACCGACTGTACAATGAGCAGTTCTTC. Its translation: CASSLVRNRLYNEQFF.